This T cell receptor beta chain was found in a study of blood T cell repertoires in COVID-19. Whole-study context: The United States, Italy and Spain supplied acute and convalescent COVID-19 samples.

CDR1 SGHVS and CDR2 FQNEAQ come from the germline V gene. The CDR3 totals 18 residues. Trimming left V 4 bases short and J 4 bases short, with 23 bases between. Generated by immunoSEQ multiplex PCR, the TCRdb table keeps only in-frame clones and is missing some. This sample carries around 250,000 clones, approximately 88% of them seen once, and the ten largest clones take around 3%. The clonotype comes from a woman between 40 and 55 years old who had been exposed to COVID-19. Sequenced: PBMCs or T cells enriched from blood (not recorded which). The chain carries TRBV7-8 and TRBJ2-1, with TRBD2 as a possible D gene (5 bases). In DNA, the CDR3 is TGTGCCAGCAGCTCCCGTGTACTAGTGAAAATGATATACAATGAGCAGTTCTTC. It is translated as CASSSRVLVKMIYNEQFF.